Detailed here is one T cell receptor beta chain. The source of the sample is a study of blood T cell repertoires in COVID-19. Here immunoSEQ multiplex PCR was the method, and the copy in TCRdb shows in-frame clones only, minus some. This sample yields a few hundred thousand clones, of which more than 80% are seen a single time; 6.4% belongs to the top ten. Germline V lookup: CDR1 GTSNPN, CDR2 SVGIG (reference sequence). The CDR3 is 13 amino acids. V gave up 8 bases and J gave up 4 bases, with 15 bases separating them. The specimen was peripheral blood. The sequence was collected from a man aged 18 to 29 who had recovered from COVID-19. The J gene is TRBJ2-1, the V gene TRBV30, with a tentative D call TRBD1 (6 bases). CDR3 sequence (DNA): TGTGCCCGTGGTACAGGGTTTTACAATGAGCAGTTCTTC. This codes for CARGTGFYNEQFF.